Listed here is a single T cell receptor (beta chain). Its binding antigen is unknown. No clone much larger than this one lies a single base away; base qualities are absent. Trimming takes 5 bases off V and 2 bases off J; junction bases not matched to a gene: 7. Taken from cysteine to phenylalanine, the CDR3 has 15 residues. Left in the record is the CDR3 DNA by itself, 45 bases read in frame from the first base. CDR1 and CDR2 were assigned from the germline V gene as SGHTA and FQGTGA. The healthy controls were 30 to 45 blood donors, and the buffy coats of these donors were supplied by the Finnish Red Cross blood service. All TCR-sequenced material derived from peripheral blood: patient blood samples and healthy donor buffy coats. Peripheral blood mononuclear cells were isolated by Ficoll-Hypaque gradient centrifugation. Magnetic purification was used to isolate CD4+ cells from the buffy coats of the healthy controls. Genomic DNA was extracted using the Gentra Puregene Cell and Tissue kit, and a Qubit 2.0 fluorometer was used to quantify it.

The data stem from a study of STAT5B mutations in CD4+ large granular lymphocyte leukemia (dated by TCRdb to between 2021 and 2022). The study in broad terms: Among the healthy controls, the CDR3 'QG' motif was associated with a particular HLA allele. The study compared the TCRbeta repertoires of patients with CD4+ T-cell large granular lymphocyte leukemia against the TCRbeta repertoires of healthy blood donors. Flow cytometry on FACSCanto II or FACSVerse showed that the purified fractions were more than 95% pure among lymphocytes. The full study reports these points: Enrichment of TRBV06-family usage was observed among the top patient clones (8/27) relative to healthy controls (2/35). The data were not HLA-matched, and the relatively small sample size could explain the higher clonality seen in CD4+ compared with CD8+ T-LGLL. CD4-sorted patient repertoires appeared more clonal than healthy CD4+ repertoires, and this difference persisted after removing the putative leukemic clones. Main leukemic clonotypes were private to each patient, although under 30% appeared at low frequency in other patients' non-leukemic repertoires.

The immunoSEQ assay at survey resolution was used to sequence TCRbeta rearrangements from genomic DNA. The authors processed their data as follows. In the TCR sequencing data, the smallest productive clonotype frequency that could be detected was 2.59 x 10-5. Only productive TCRbeta rearrangements, meaning sequences that were complete and in-frame, were kept for the analyses. The clonality of each sample was calculated as Simpson clonality in the immunoSEQ Analyzer version 3.0. Clones were categorized by frequency as very rare, small, medium, large (1-20%) or hyperexpanded (>20%). Generation probabilities were estimated with OLGA 1.2.3, V-gene circos plots were made with VDJtools, specificities were searched in VDJdb, and CDR3 motifs were identified with GLIPH. The table was pulled from immuneACCESS by TCRdb, which kept in-frame rearrangements only. Such tables lose some clones; where checked, under half of the loss comes from unresolved V genes, and the rest has no known cause. V, J and clone size are taken as reported in that table, and D and trimming were inferred from the DNA itself. The sample table holds 25,000 to 35,000 clones, of which approximately 88% were seen once. The ten largest clones represent 0.4% to 0.5% of the sample.

This receptor was taken from a human donor in good health. The sequenced sample consisted of CD4+ T cells from blood buffy coats. The receptor chain draws on TRBV7-3 and TRBJ2-3; 7 junctional bases match TRBD2. The sequenced DNA: TGTGCCAGCAGCCCAAGCGGGACCGACACAGATACGCAGTATTTT. Translated, it reads CASSPSGTDTDTQYF.